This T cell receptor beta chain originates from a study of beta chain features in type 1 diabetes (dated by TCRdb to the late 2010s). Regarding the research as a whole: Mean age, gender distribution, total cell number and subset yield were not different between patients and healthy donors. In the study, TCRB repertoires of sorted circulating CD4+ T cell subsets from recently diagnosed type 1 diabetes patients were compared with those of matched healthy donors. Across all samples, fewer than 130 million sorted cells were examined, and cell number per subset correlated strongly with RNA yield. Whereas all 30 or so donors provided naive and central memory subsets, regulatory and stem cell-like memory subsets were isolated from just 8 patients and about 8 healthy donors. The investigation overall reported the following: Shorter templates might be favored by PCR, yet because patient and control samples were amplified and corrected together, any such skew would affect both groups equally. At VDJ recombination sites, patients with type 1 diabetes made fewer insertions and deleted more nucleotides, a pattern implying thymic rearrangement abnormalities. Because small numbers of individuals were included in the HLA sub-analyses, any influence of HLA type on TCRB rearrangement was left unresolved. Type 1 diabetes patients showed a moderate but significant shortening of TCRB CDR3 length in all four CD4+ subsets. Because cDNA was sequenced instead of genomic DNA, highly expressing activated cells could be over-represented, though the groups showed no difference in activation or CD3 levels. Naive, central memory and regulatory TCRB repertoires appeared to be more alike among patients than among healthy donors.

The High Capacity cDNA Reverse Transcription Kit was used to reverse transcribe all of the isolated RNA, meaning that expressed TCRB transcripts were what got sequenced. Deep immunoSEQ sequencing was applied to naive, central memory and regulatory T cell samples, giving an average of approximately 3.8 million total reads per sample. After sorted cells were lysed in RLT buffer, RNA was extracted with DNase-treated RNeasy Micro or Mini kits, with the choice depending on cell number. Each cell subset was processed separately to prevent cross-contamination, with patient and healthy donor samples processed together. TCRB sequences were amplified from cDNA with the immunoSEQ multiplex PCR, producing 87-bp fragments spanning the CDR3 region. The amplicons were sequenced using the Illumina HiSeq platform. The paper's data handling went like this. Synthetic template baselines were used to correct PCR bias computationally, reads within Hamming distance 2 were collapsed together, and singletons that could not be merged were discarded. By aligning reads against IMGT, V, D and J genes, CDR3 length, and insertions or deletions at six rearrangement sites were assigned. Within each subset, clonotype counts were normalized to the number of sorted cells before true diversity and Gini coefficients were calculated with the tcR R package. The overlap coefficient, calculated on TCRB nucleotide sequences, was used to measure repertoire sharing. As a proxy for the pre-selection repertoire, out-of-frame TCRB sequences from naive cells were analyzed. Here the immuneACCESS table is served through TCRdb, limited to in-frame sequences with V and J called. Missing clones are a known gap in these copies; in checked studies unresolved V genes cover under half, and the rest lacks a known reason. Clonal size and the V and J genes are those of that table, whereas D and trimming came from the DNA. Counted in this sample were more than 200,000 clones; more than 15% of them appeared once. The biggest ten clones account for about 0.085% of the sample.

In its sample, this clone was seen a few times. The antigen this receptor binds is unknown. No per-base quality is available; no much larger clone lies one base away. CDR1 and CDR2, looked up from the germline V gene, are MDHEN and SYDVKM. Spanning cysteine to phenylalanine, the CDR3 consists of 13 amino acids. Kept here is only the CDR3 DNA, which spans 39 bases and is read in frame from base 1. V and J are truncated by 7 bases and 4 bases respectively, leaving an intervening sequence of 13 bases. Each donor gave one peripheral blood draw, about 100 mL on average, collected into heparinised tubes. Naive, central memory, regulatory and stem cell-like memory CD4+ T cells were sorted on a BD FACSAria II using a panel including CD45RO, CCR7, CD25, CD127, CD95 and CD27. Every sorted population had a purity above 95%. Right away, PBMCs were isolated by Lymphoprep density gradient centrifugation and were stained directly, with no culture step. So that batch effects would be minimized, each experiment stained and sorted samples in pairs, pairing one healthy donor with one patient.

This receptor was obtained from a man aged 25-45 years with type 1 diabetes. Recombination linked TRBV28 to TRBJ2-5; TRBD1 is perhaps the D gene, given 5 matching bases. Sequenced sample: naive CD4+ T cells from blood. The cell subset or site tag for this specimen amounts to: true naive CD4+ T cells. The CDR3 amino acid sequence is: CASTRQSRETQYF. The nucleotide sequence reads TGTGCCAGCACCCGACAGTCCAGAGAGACCCAGTACTTC. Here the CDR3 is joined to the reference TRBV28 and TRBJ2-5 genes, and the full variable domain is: DVKVTQSSRYLVKRTGEKVFLECVQDMDHENMFWYRQDPGLGLRLIYFSYDVKMKEKGDIPEGYSVSREKKERFSLILESASTNQTSMYLCASTRQSRETQYFGPGTRLLVL.